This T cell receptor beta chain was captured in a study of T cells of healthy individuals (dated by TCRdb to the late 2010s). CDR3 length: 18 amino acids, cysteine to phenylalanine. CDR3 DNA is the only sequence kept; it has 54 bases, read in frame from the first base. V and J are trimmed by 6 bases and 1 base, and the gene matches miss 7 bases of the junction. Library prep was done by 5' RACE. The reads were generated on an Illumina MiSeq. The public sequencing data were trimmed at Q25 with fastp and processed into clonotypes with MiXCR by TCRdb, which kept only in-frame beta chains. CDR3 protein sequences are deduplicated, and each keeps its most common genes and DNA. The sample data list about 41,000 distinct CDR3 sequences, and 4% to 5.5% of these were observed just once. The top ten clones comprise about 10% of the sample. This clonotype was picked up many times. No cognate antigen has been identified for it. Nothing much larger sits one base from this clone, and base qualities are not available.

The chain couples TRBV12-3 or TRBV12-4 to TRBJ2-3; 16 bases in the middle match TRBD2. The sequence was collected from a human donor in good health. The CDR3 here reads CASRSGTSGRGRTDTQYF. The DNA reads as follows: TGTGCCAGCAGAAGCGGGACTAGCGGGAGGGGGCGCACAGATACGCAGTATTTT.